This entry features one T cell receptor (beta chain) sequence. These data belong to a study of control samples from healthy donors and cancer patients. The V end lost 3 bases, the J end lost 0 bases, and 10 bases lay between the germline ends. The V gene's germline CDR1 is DFQATT and CDR2 SNEGSKA (reference sequence). This CDR3 has 14 residues. Using immunoSEQ multiplex PCR, the repertoire was profiled, and TCRdb retains in-frame clones only, with some absent. The sample holds fewer than 70,000 clones, 94% seen once. What was sequenced was blood. The receptor's source is a man aged 30 to 39 in good health. The genes are TRBV20-1 and TRBJ2-3, with D perhaps matching TRBD2 (5 bases). The CDR3 DNA reads as TGCAGTGCTAGTTCGGGGATAAGCACAGATACGCAGTATTTT. Translating it yields CSASSGISTDTQYF.